Following are 30 T cell receptor beta chains from one sample sequenced in a study of CD8 T cells in ankylosing spondylitis. TCRdb processed the 5' RACE reads anew with MiXCR; each CDR3 protein has one entry. The sample has about 160,000 distinct CDR3 sequences, 15% to 20% seen once. Sample: blood, either unsorted or a sorted T cell fraction (not recorded which). Receptor source: a male donor with ankylosing spondylitis or in good health (not recorded which).

This clonotype was seen a few times. The rearrangement joins TRBV20-1 to TRBJ2-5; 9 bases map to TRBD2. The germline V gene encodes CDR1 DFQATT and CDR2 SNEGSKA (reference sequence). The CDR3 is made up of 17 amino acids. V lost 1 base, J lost 2 bases, and 11 bases stayed unmatched. CDR3 amino acids: CSARVSVGGRVQETQYF. In DNA, the CDR3 is TGCAGTGCTAGAGTTTCGGTGGGCGGGAGGGTACAAGAGACCCAGTACTTC.

This clonotype has a handful of counts. V and J are TRBV11-2 and TRBJ2-7; D may correspond to TRBD1 or TRBD2 (5 bases each). Trimming removed 3 bases at V and 3 bases at J, with 15 bases between. The CDR3 is 15 amino acids. Germline V lookup: CDR1 SGHAT, CDR2 FQNNGV. The CDR3 DNA reads TGTGCCAGCAGCTTCCTCCGGGACCAGGGCTACGAGCAGTACTTC. Translating gives CASSFLRDQGYEQYF. The variable domain in full, completed from reference TRBV11-2 and TRBJ2-7, reads EAGVAQSPRYKIIEKRQSVAFWCNPISGHATLYWYQQILGQGPKLLIQFQNNGVVDDSQLPKDRFSAERLKGVDSTLKIQPAKLEDSAVYLCASSFLRDQGYEQYFGPGTRLTVT.

V gene TRBV29-1 combines with J gene TRBJ1-1, with D perhaps TRBD1 (5 bases). This CDR3 is 13 amino acids long. Germline V lookup: CDR1 SQVTM, CDR2 ANQGSEA. V gave up 1 base and J gave up 6 bases, with 12 bases separating them. The CDR3 reads CSVEAPGMAEAFF. CDR3 nucleotide sequence: TGCAGCGTTGAAGCTCCAGGGATGGCTGAAGCTTTCTTT.

The rearrangement joins TRBV18 to TRBJ1-5; D gene uncertain. From germline, CDR1 is KGHSH and CDR2 LQKENI. Trimming pared 5 bases from V and 4 bases from J, leaving 9 bases between. The CDR3 runs 13 residues. CDR3 amino acids: CASSIGENQPQHF. CDR3 DNA sequence: TGTGCCAGCTCAATCGGGGAGAATCAGCCCCAGCATTTT.

The chain employs TRBV10-3 and TRBJ2-5; possibly TRBD2 for D (6 bases). CDR1 and CDR2 (germline): ENHRY, SYGVKD. This CDR3 region has 12 residues. V lost 10 bases and J 5 bases, leaving 14 bases between the germline ends. CDR3 amino acids: CASTGVGETQYF. Written as DNA, the CDR3 is TGTGCCAGCACGGGAGTTGGGGAGACCCAGTACTTC.

A few counts support this clonotype. The genes are TRBV7-8 and TRBJ1-4; 9 bases are a match to TRBD1. The CDR3 contains 15 residues. V dropped 5 bases and J dropped 4; count of bases not matched to a gene: 5. Germline V gives CDR1 SGHVS, CDR2 FQNEAQ. DNA for the CDR3: TGTGCCAGCAGCACAAGACAGGGGGGTAATGAAAAACTGTTTTTT. Its protein product is CASSTRQGGNEKLFF.

Here the CDR3 DNA reads TGTGCCAGTAGGACAAGGGTCAATCAGCCCCAGCATTTT. Its translation: CASRTRVNQPQHF. The gene calls are TRBV19 and TRBJ1-5; D unresolved. Deletions cut 6 bases from V and 3 bases from J, with 9 bases between. The CDR3 has 13 amino acids. Germline V gene lookup returns CDR1 LNHDA and CDR2 SQIVND (reference sequence).

Many counts were recorded for this clonotype. V is TRBV11-2 and J is TRBJ1-5, with no clear D. Trimming removed 1 base at V and 0 bases at J, with 7 bases between. The germline CDR1 and CDR2 sequences are SGHAT and FQNNGV. The CDR3 length is 15 residues. CDR3 bases: TGTGCCAGCAGCTTAGGGCTGAATAGCAATCAGCCCCAGCATTTT. Its protein product is CASSLGLNSNQPQHF.

Notes on this clonotype: Just one base apart from a much larger clone, this may be a read error. The genes are TRBV27 and TRBJ2-2, with D possibly matching TRBD2 (5 bases). The CDR3 runs 14 residues. Germline values: CDR1 MNHEY, CDR2 SMNVEV (reference sequence). CDR3 in DNA: TGTGCCAGCACCATAAAAGCTGACACCGGGGAGCCGTTTTTT. It codes for CASTIKADTGEPFF.

This clonotype was seen a few times. The CDR3 sequence is CASSGSGRRYNEQFF. The CDR3 DNA reads as TGTGCCAGCAGTGGTAGCGGGCGTCGGTACAATGAGCAGTTCTTC. The chain uses TRBV25-1 and TRBJ2-1; 7 bases map to TRBD2. The V and J ends lost 4 bases and 4 bases, in that order; junction bases with no gene match: 7. This CDR3 is 15 amino acids long. Germline CDR1 and CDR2: MGHDK and SYGVNS.

This clonotype was observed a handful of times. The chain employs TRBV30 and TRBJ2-7; D is uncertain. V shed 4 bases and J shed 0 bases, with 10 bases lying between them. In germline, CDR1 is GTSNPN, CDR2 SVGIG (reference sequence). The length of the CDR3 is 13 residues. The CDR3 loop reads CAWNYGSSYEQYF. In DNA form, the CDR3 reads TGTGCCTGGAACTACGGCAGCTCCTACGAGCAGTACTTC.

The chain carries TRBV3-1 and TRBJ2-2; 8 positions agree with TRBD1. The CDR3 is made up of 14 amino acids. Unmatched junction bases numbered 4, after V lost 6 bases and J lost 4 bases. CDR1 is LGHDT and CDR2 is YNNKEL in the germline V gene (reference sequence). The CDR3 reads CASRLQGVTGELFF. The CDR3 DNA sequence: TGTGCCAGCAGGCTACAGGGGGTCACCGGGGAGCTGTTTTTT. The complete variable domain, with remaining parts taken from reference TRBV3-1 and TRBJ2-2, reads DTAVSQTPKYLVTQMGNDKSIKCEQNLGHDTMYWYKQDSKKFLKIMFSYNNKELIINETVPNRFSPKSPDKAHLNLHINSLELGDSAVYFCASRLQGVTGELFFGEGSRLTVL.

A note on this clonotype: This may arise from a read error, as a much more abundant clone is one base away. The V gene is TRBV20-1, the J gene TRBJ1-4, with TRBD1 matching over 9 bases. CDR1 is DFQATT and CDR2 is SNEGSKA in the germline V gene (reference sequence). The CDR3 contains 16 residues. The CDR3 spells CCARYKPTGGYEKLFF. CDR3 nucleotides: TGCTGTGCTAGATATAAACCGACAGGGGGTTATGAAAAACTGTTTTTT.

The gene calls are TRBV12-5 and TRBJ2-5; 7 bases are a match to TRBD1. The CDR3 has 13 amino acids. J lost 2 bases, V lost 7 bases, and 4 bases had no gene match. The germline V gene encodes CDR1 LGHNT and CDR2 FRNRAP. The CDR3 DNA reads as TGTGCTAGTGCCAGGGGACAGCAAGAGACCCAGTACTTC. Translated: CASARGQQETQYF.

The V gene is TRBV6-6, the J gene TRBJ2-7; D perhaps matches TRBD2 (5 bases). The CDR3 is made up of 12 amino acids. The germline V and J ends were trimmed by 8 bases and 6 bases, with 14 bases remaining between them. CDR1 and CDR2 (germline): MNHNY, SVGAGI (reference sequence). CDR3 protein: CASREVFSEQYF. The CDR3 DNA is TGTGCCAGCCGGGAAGTTTTTTCCGAGCAGTACTTC.

The CDR3 reads CASSPTGGFSYNEQFF. The CDR3 nucleotides read TGTGCCAGCAGCCCGACAGGGGGATTCTCCTACAATGAGCAGTTCTTC. The J gene is TRBJ2-1, the V gene TRBV7-9, with 9 nucleotides matching TRBD1. CDR1 SEHNR and CDR2 FQNEAQ come from the germline V gene (reference sequence). This CDR3 spans 16 amino acids. V was pared by 5 bases and J by 0 bases, with 5 bases of the junction left unmatched.

This clonotype has only a few counts. The chain couples TRBV13 to TRBJ2-7, with D perhaps matching TRBD2 (6 bases). V lost 6 bases to trimming and J lost 2 bases, with 20 bases between them. This CDR3 has 16 amino acids. Germline V gene sequence: CDR1 PRHDT, CDR2 FYEKMQ (reference sequence). The CDR3 DNA is TGTGCCAGCAGACAGACCGGGACTGGTGGCCCCTACGAGCAGTACTTC. This codes for CASRQTGTGGPYEQYF.

This clonotype was recorded at least ten times. The rearrangement uses TRBV5-1 and TRBJ2-7; 9 bases are shared with TRBD1. Per germline, CDR1 SGHRS and CDR2 YFSETQ. This CDR3 is built from 16 residues. J gave up 3 bases and V 0 bases, and 7 bases lay outside the gene matches. CDR3 DNA: TGCGCCAGCAGCTTGGCATTCCGGGACAGGGACTACGAGCAGTACTTC. This sequence encodes CASSLAFRDRDYEQYF.

A few counts support this clonotype. V is TRBV27 and J is TRBJ1-5; D not certain. The germline V gene encodes CDR1 MNHEY and CDR2 SMNVEV (reference sequence). V was clipped by 5 bases and J by 6 bases, with 11 bases between them. This CDR3 spans 13 amino acids. The CDR3 region has the DNA TGTGCCAGCAGTCAATGGGAGGGTCAGCCCCAGCATTTT. Translation: CASSQWEGQPQHF.

In regard to this clonotype: At one end, the junction sequence differs from germline, possibly due to a read error. The chain links TRBV4-2 to TRBJ2-2; a possible D gene is TRBD2 (6 bases). The CDR3 has 17 residues. Germline V gives CDR1 LGHNA, CDR2 YNFKEQ. The CDR3 DNA follows: TGTGCCAGCAGCCGGGTCGCGGGACCTCCGAACACCGGGGAGTTGTTTTTT. Translating gives CASSRVAGPPNTGELFF.

The J gene is TRBJ2-7, the V gene TRBV29-1; D is ambiguous. From germline, CDR1 is SQVTM and CDR2 ANQGSEA. This CDR3 is built from 12 residues. The ends were cut back, 0 bases at V and 9 bases at J, with 12 bases in the middle. The CDR3 region has the DNA TGCAGCGTTGAAGAGTCCCTAAGTAGGCAGTACTTC. Translated, it gives CSVEESLSRQYF.

The chain has TRBV6-2 or TRBV6-3 and TRBJ2-5, with D possibly TRBD1 on 5 matching bases. V was clipped by 7 bases and J by 0 bases, with 9 bases between them. From germline, CDR1 is MNHEY and CDR2 SVGEGT. CDR3 size: 13 residues. CDR3 amino acids: CASTHRYQETQYF. In nucleotides, the CDR3 is TGTGCCAGCACCCACAGGTACCAAGAGACCCAGTACTTC.

This clonotype was detected ten times or more. V and J are TRBV2 and TRBJ2-2; TRBD1 aligns across 7 bases. The CDR3 sequence is 14 residues long. The V segment lost 7 bases and the J segment 6 bases; nucleotides outside the gene matches: 8. Germline CDR1 and CDR2: SNHLY and FYNNEI. CDR3 residues: CASTRGSWAGELFF. In DNA, the CDR3 is TGTGCCAGCACCAGGGGGTCCTGGGCCGGGGAGCTGTTTTTT.

This clonotype was observed a handful of times. The chain combines TRBV6-1 with TRBJ2-7; 7 nucleotides match TRBD2. This CDR3 has 14 amino acids. Germline CDR1 is MNHNS and CDR2 is SASEGT. With 8 bases clipped from V and 3 bases from J, the junction kept 10 bases outside the gene matches. DNA for the CDR3: TGTGCCAGCCGGCGGGCTAGCGGAGGCTACGAGCAGTACTTC. This codes for CASRRASGGYEQYF.

The rearrangement joins TRBV28 to TRBJ2-2; no definite D call. The CDR3 runs 13 residues. CDR1 is MDHEN, CDR2 SYDVKM, per germline. Trimming shortened V by 3 bases and J by 6 bases, and 8 bases separated the two germline ends. This CDR3 is CASSFTRPGELFF. CDR3 DNA sequence: TGTGCCAGCAGTTTTACCAGACCCGGGGAGCTGTTTTTT.

CDR3 DNA: TGTGCCAGCAAAACAGGGTATCAGCCCCAGCATTTT. As protein: CASKTGYQPQHF. The V and J genes are TRBV6-5 and TRBJ1-5, with D maybe TRBD1 (6 bases). V gave up 7 bases and J gave up 5 bases, with 9 bases separating them. This CDR3 contains 12 residues. The germline V gene has CDR1 MNHEY and CDR2 SVGAGI.

This clonotype has only a few counts. CDR3 sequence: CSVASPSEQFF. The CDR3 DNA is TGCAGCGTTGCCAGTCCCAGTGAGCAGTTCTTC. V is TRBV29-1 and J is TRBJ2-1; D gene uncertain. This CDR3 region has 11 residues. V was cut by 4 bases and J by 9 bases, with 10 bases left in between. In germline, CDR1 is SQVTM, CDR2 ANQGSEA.

The count of this clonotype is one. V usage is TRBV11-3 and J usage is TRBJ1-1, with 7 bases identical to TRBD1. CDR1 and CDR2 from the germline V gene are SGHNT and YENEEA. This CDR3 has 13 amino acids. With V trimmed by 6 bases and J by 5 bases, 6 bases remained unmatched. The CDR3 sequence: CASSQQGRTEAFF. DNA for the CDR3: TGTGCCAGCAGTCAACAGGGGAGGACTGAAGCTTTCTTT. Looking up the rest from reference TRBV11-3 and TRBJ1-1 gives the full variable domain: EAGVVQSPRYKIIEKKQPVAFWCNPISGHNTLYWYLQNLGQGPELLIRYENEEAVDDSQLPKDRFSAERLKGVDSTLKIQPAELGDSAVYLCASSQQGRTEAFFGQGTRLTVV.

This clonotype was found many times. The V gene is TRBV28, the J gene TRBJ1-6, with TRBD1 matching over 7 bases. This CDR3 has 15 residues. CDR1 and CDR2 (germline): MDHEN, SYDVKM. V dropped 4 bases and J dropped 8; count of bases not matched to a gene: 8. The CDR3 region has the DNA TGTGCCAGCAGTTCTGACGACAGGGACGATTCACCCCTCCACTTT. Amino acid sequence: CASSSDDRDDSPLHF.

The sample holds many counts of this clonotype. This sequence joins TRBV3-1 and TRBJ1-1; D is possibly TRBD1 (5 bases). Deletions cut 4 bases from V and 8 bases from J, with 11 bases between. Looked up from germline, CDR1 is LGHDT and CDR2 is YNNKEL (reference sequence). This CDR3 contains 12 residues. For the CDR3, the DNA is TGTGCCAGCAGCCCCCGAGGGGAAGAAGCTTTCTTT. It specifies CASSPRGEEAFF.